Each of the 7 T cell receptor beta chains below was sequenced from the same sample in a study of somatic mutations in cytotoxic T cells in rheumatoid arthritis. Assay used: immunoSEQ multiplex PCR; TCRdb lists only in-frame clones, some missing. The top ten clones hold under 5.5% of a sample with about 20,000 clones, 74% of them seen once. The sample taken for sequencing was CD8+ T cells sorted from blood. Receptor source: a man aged 55 to 69 in good health.

The V and J genes are TRBV27 and TRBJ1-5; possibly TRBD1 for D (6 bases). The CDR3 extends over 15 amino acids. Trimming pared 3 bases from V and 8 bases from J, leaving 17 bases between. Germline V gene lookup returns CDR1 MNHEY and CDR2 SMNVEV (reference sequence). The CDR3 region has the DNA TGTGCCAGCAGTTTCAGATTCGGGACAATCGAGCCCCAGCATTTT. Residues: CASSFRFGTIEPQHF.

The gene calls are TRBV7-9 and TRBJ2-1, with 7 bases lining up with TRBD2. Germline V gene lookup returns CDR1 SEHNR and CDR2 FQNEAQ (reference sequence). This CDR3 is built from 15 residues. Unmatched junction bases numbered 9, after V lost 5 bases and J lost 5 bases. Here the CDR3 reads CASSPPVTSDNEQFF. In nucleotides, the CDR3 is TGTGCCAGCAGCCCACCCGTAACTAGCGACAATGAGCAGTTCTTC.

The chain recombines TRBV25-1 with TRBJ2-1; D might be TRBD1 (6 bases). Trimming took off 4 bases at V and 5 bases at J, with 15 bases between the two ends. This CDR3 comprises 15 residues. Per the germline V gene, CDR1 is MGHDK and CDR2 is SYGVNS. The CDR3 region has the DNA TGTGCCAGCAGTGCCCTCAGGGGTCTGGACAATGAGCAGTTCTTC. It specifies CASSALRGLDNEQFF.

Comment on this clone: Its ends do not fully match the called genes, so a read error is possible. The chain uses TRBV2 and TRBJ2-7; 8 nucleotides match TRBD2. This CDR3 region has 14 residues. Germline-derived CDR1 and CDR2 are SNHLY and FYNNEI. This CDR3 reads CASSEAGLDYERYF. CDR3 coding DNA: TGTGCCAGCAGTGAAGCGGGACTAGACTACGAGCGGTACTTC.

V gene TRBV23-1 combines with J gene TRBJ2-7; TRBD2 matches 8 bases. TRBV23-1 is an ORF; its function is uncertain. V was clipped by 8 bases and J by 7 bases; unmatched bases: 16. The CDR3 spans 15 residues. CDR3: CASCRSRLTGGEQYF. CDR3 DNA: TGCGCCAGCTGTCGGAGCCGGTTGACGGGGGGGGAGCAGTACTTC.

J is TRBJ2-7 and V is TRBV7-9, with 9 bases fitting TRBD1. The V gene's germline CDR1 is SEHNR and CDR2 FQNEAQ (reference sequence). The J segment lost 4 bases and the V segment lost 5 bases, leaving 6 bases of the junction unmatched. CDR3 length: 14 residues. CDR3 protein: CASSPWTGVYEQYF. The CDR3 nucleotides read TGTGCCAGCAGCCCATGGACAGGGGTGTACGAGCAGTACTTC.

The chain combines TRBV5-1 with TRBJ1-3; D not certain. The germline V and J ends were trimmed by 4 bases and 4 bases, with 6 bases remaining between them. The CDR3 extends over 12 amino acids. The germline V gene encodes CDR1 SGHRS and CDR2 YFSETQ. The CDR3 spells CASSHSGNTIYF. The CDR3 DNA follows: TGCGCCAGCAGCCATTCCGGAAACACCATATATTTT.